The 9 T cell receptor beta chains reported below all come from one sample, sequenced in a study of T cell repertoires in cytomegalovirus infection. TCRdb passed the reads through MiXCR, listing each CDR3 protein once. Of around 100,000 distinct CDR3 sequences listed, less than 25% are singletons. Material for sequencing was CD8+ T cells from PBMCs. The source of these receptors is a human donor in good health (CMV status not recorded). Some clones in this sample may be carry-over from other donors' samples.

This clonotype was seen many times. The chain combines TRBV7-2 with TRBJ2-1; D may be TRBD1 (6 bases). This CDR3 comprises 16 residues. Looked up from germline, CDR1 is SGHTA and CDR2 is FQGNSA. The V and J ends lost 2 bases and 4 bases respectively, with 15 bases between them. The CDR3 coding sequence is TGTGCCAGCAGCTTAAAGTCAGGGGCCTCGTACAATGAGCAGTTCTTC. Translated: CASSLKSGASYNEQFF.

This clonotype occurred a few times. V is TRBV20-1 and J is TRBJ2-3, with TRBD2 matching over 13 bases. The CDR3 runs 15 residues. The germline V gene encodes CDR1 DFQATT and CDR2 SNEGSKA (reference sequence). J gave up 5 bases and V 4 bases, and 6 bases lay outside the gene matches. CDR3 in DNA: TGCAGTGCTATCGGACTAGCGGGAGTTCTAGATACGCAGTATTTT. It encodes CSAIGLAGVLDTQYF.

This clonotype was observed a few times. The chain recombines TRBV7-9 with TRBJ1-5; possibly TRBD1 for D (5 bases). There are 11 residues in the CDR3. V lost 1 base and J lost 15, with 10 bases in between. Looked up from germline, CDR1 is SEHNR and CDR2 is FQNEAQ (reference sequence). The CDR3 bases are TGTGCCAGCAGCTTAGAGGGGAGGTTGCATTTT. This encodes CASSLEGRLHF.

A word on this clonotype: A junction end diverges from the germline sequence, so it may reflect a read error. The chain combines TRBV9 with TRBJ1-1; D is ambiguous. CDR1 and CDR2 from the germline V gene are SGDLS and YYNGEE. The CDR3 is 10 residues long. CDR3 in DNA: TGTGCCAACAGCGGAAGTACGGCTTTCTTT. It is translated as CANSGSTAFF. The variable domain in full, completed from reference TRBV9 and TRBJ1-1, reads DSGVTQTPKHLITATGQRVTLRCSPRSGDLSVYWYQQSLDQGLQFLIQYYNGEERAKGNILERFSAQQFPDLHSELNLSSLELGDSALYFCANSGSTAFFGQGTRLTVV.

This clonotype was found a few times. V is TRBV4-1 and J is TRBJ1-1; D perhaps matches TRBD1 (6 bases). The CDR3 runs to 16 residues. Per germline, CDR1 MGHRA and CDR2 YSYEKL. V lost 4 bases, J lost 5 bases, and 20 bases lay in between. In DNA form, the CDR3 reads TGCGCCAGCAGCCGGGTAAGGGAACAGGGTTGGACTGAAGCTTTCTTT. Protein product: CASSRVREQGWTEAFF.

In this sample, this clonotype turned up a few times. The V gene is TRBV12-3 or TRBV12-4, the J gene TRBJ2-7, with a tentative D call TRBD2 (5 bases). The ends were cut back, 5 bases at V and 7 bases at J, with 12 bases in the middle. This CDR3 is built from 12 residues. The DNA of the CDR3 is TGTGCCAGCAGTCCCGGACTCGGGGAGCAGTACTTC. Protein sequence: CASSPGLGEQYF.

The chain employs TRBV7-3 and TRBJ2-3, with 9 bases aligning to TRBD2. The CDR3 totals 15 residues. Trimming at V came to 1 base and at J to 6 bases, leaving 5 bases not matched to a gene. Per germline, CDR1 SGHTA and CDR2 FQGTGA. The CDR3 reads CASSLSGGGADTQYF. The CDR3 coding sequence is TGTGCCAGCAGCTTAAGTGGCGGGGGGGCGGATACGCAGTATTTT.

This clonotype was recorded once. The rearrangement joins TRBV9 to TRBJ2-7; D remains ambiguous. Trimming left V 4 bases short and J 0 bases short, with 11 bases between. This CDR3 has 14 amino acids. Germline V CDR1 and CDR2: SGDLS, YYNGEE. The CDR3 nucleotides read TGTGCCAGCAGCCCCCCGGGCAACTCCTACGAGCAGTACTTC. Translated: CASSPPGNSYEQYF.

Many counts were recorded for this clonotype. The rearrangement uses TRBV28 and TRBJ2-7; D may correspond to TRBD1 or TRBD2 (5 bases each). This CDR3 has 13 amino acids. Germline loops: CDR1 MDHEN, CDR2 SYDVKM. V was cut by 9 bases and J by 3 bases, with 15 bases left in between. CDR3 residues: CASGRDGLYEQYF. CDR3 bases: TGTGCCAGTGGACGGGACGGACTCTACGAGCAGTACTTC.